Below, 29 T cell receptor beta chains from the same sample are listed, as sequenced in a study of shared clonotypes between healthy human individuals. The protocol was immunoSEQ multiplex PCR, while the TCRdb copy is restricted to in-frame clones and leaves out a portion. Among some 2,100,000 clones listed, around 95% were seen once. Sample: naive CD4+ T cells sorted from blood. Subset specified: CD45RA+ positively selected. The origin of the receptors is a man younger than 30 in good health.

The gene calls are TRBV15 and TRBJ2-5; TRBD2 is a possible D gene (6 bases). V shed 1 base and J shed 5 bases, with 17 bases lying between them. Germline V gene lookup returns CDR1 LNHNV and CDR2 YYDKDF (reference sequence). The length of the CDR3 is 16 residues. CDR3 in DNA: TGTGCCACCAGCAGAGCAGGAACTAGACTAGGGGAGACCCAGTACTTC. Amino acids: CATSRAGTRLGETQYF.

The genes are TRBV5-1 and TRBJ2-7; 7 nucleotides agree with TRBD1. Trimming at V came to 5 bases and at J to 2 bases, leaving 13 bases not matched to a gene. The CDR3 totals 16 residues. CDR1 and CDR2 from the germline V gene are SGHRS and YFSETQ. The CDR3 sequence: CASRNHGTVVPYEQYF. The CDR3, as DNA: TGCGCCAGCAGGAACCACGGGACAGTCGTACCCTACGAGCAGTACTTC. Full variable domain (rest looked up from reference TRBV5-1 and TRBJ2-7): KAGVTQTPRYLIKTRGQQVTLSCSPISGHRSVSWYQQTPGQGLQFLFEYFSETQRNKGNFPGRFSGRQFSNSRSEMNVSTLELGDSALYLCASRNHGTVVPYEQYFGPGTRLTVT.

This clone came up once. V usage is TRBV10-3 and J usage is TRBJ2-2, with TRBD1 matching 7 bases. This CDR3 contains 14 residues. Trimming at V came to 6 bases and at J to 7 bases, leaving 8 bases not matched to a gene. Germline values: CDR1 ENHRY, CDR2 SYGVKD. The CDR3 is CAIRNNRGNGELFF. The CDR3 DNA is TGTGCCATCAGAAACAACAGGGGTAACGGGGAGCTGTTTTTT.

The rearrangement links TRBV6-5 to TRBJ2-7, with 9 bases lining up with TRBD1. The CDR3 totals 15 residues. CDR1 and CDR2 from the germline V gene are MNHEY and SVGAGI. V was pared by 6 bases and J by 6 bases, with 12 bases of the junction left unmatched. CDR3 sequence reads: CASRQTGGSGSEQYF. The CDR3 coding sequence is TGTGCCAGCAGGCAGACAGGGGGTTCAGGCTCCGAGCAGTACTTC.

This chain connects TRBV7-3 to TRBJ1-1; TRBD1 matches 7 bases. Germline V gives CDR1 SGHTA, CDR2 FQGTGA. The junction had 8 bases not matched to a gene; V was cut back by 11 bases and J by 2 bases. CDR3 size: 13 residues. The CDR3 nucleotides are TGTGCCTCCCAGGAGGGGGCCAACACTGAAGCTTTCTTT. Amino acid sequence: CASQEGANTEAFF.

The chain joins TRBV4-3 to TRBJ1-1; no reliable D call. The CDR3 spans 15 residues. Looked up from germline, CDR1 is LGHNA and CDR2 is YSLEER. Trimming left V 1 base short and J 0 bases short, with 9 bases between. The CDR3 DNA is TGCGCCAGCAGCCAAGTGGTAGTAATGAACACTGAAGCTTTCTTT. It is translated as CASSQVVVMNTEAFF.

This sequence joins TRBV11-2 and TRBJ1-3; no clear D gene. The germline CDR1 and CDR2 sequences are SGHAT and FQNNGV. The CDR3 is 15 amino acids. V lost 2 bases and J lost 0, with 8 bases in between. DNA of the CDR3: TGTGCCAGCAGCTTACCTCCTTACTCTGGAAACACCATATATTTT. This codes for CASSLPPYSGNTIYF.

As concerns this clone: The sample carries other DNA sequences with the same CDR3. This chain uses TRBV28 with TRBJ2-2, with 9 bases identical to TRBD1. The CDR3 has 14 amino acids. J was trimmed by 4 bases and V by 6 bases; bases with no gene match: 3. Germline lookup yields CDR1 MDHEN and CDR2 SYDVKM. The CDR3 DNA follows: TGTGCCAGCAGATCGGGACAGGGCACCGGGGAGCTGTTTTTT. Protein: CASRSGQGTGELFF.

This chain connects TRBV7-2 to TRBJ1-4; D unresolved. V lost 3 bases and J 4 bases, leaving 12 bases between the germline ends. From germline, CDR1 is SGHTA and CDR2 FQGNSA. CDR3 length: 15 residues. DNA for the CDR3: TGTGCCAGCAGCTTCAGACCGGCGGTTAATGAAAAACTGTTTTTT. It translates to CASSFRPAVNEKLFF.

The chain recombines TRBV6-1 with TRBJ2-7, with D unresolved. Trimming cost V 3 bases and J 0 bases, with 12 bases left between them. The CDR3 is 15 residues long. In germline, CDR1 is MNHNS, CDR2 SASEGT. The CDR3 reads CASSDGSGSSYEQYF. The CDR3 nucleotides are TGTGCCAGCAGTGATGGTTCCGGGTCCTCCTACGAGCAGTACTTC.

This chain joins TRBV5-1 and TRBJ1-4; D gene unclear. Germline V gives CDR1 SGHRS, CDR2 YFSETQ. The CDR3 spans 13 residues. V lost 4 bases and J lost 7, with 11 bases in between. CDR3 DNA sequence: TGCGCCAGCAGCACCTCTGCCGTTGAAAAACTGTTTTTT. Its protein is CASSTSAVEKLFF.

The chain links TRBV2 to TRBJ2-2, with 13 bases aligning to TRBD2. Germline V gene sequence: CDR1 SNHLY, CDR2 FYNNEI. V dropped 5 bases and J dropped 0; count of bases not matched to a gene: 6. There are 18 residues in the CDR3. CDR3 loop: CASSLRLAGGTNTGELFF. In DNA, the CDR3 is TGTGCCAGCAGTTTGCGACTAGCGGGGGGTACGAACACCGGGGAGCTGTTTTTT.

The count of this clone is one. The rearrangement joins TRBV30 to TRBJ2-7; 8 positions agree with TRBD1. The CDR3 loop spans 13 amino acids. The V gene end was trimmed by 1 base and the J gene end by 5 bases; junction bases not matched to a gene: 4. Germline CDR1 is GTSNPN and CDR2 is SVGIG (reference sequence). The CDR3 is CAWSAQGVHEQYF. As DNA, the CDR3 is TGTGCCTGGAGTGCACAGGGGGTACACGAGCAGTACTTC.

The chain has TRBV2 and TRBJ1-4; 7 bases line up with TRBD1. Trimming took 6 bases from V and 8 from J; bases not matched to a gene: 6. The CDR3 length is 13 residues. Germline V gene lookup returns CDR1 SNHLY and CDR2 FYNNEI. CDR3 in DNA: TGTGCCAGCAGCGGGACAGTTCACGAAAAACTGTTTTTT. Amino acid sequence: CASSGTVHEKLFF.

The chain combines TRBV10-3 with TRBJ2-2, with 9 bases lining up with TRBD1. The J segment lost 2 bases and the V segment lost 7 bases, leaving 5 bases of the junction unmatched. CDR3 length: 15 residues. Per the germline V gene, CDR1 is ENHRY and CDR2 is SYGVKD. CDR3 amino acids: CAITPGQGNTGELFF. The CDR3 nucleotides read TGTGCCATCACCCCGGGACAGGGCAACACCGGGGAGCTGTTTTTT.

V usage is TRBV10-3 and J usage is TRBJ2-7, with unresolved D. Germline V gene data show CDR1 as ENHRY and CDR2 as SYGVKD. V was cut by 2 bases and J by 6 bases, with 11 bases left in between. This CDR3 contains 13 residues. CDR3 coding DNA: TGTGCCATCAGTGAGCCCCCCTCCCTCGAGCAGTACTTC. Amino acids: CAISEPPSLEQYF.

The chain carries TRBV19 and TRBJ2-3, with a possible D match to TRBD2 (5 bases). Germline CDR1 reads LNHDA; CDR2 reads SQIVND (reference sequence). Trimming removed 8 bases at V and 6 bases at J, with 15 bases between. The CDR3 covers 13 residues. In nucleotides, the CDR3 is TGTGCCAGTTCCGGGAACATTGGGGATACGCAGTATTTT. Encoded protein: CASSGNIGDTQYF.

V usage is TRBV11-2 and J usage is TRBJ2-7, with D perhaps matching TRBD1 (6 bases). The length of the CDR3 is 15 residues. V shed 5 bases and J shed 0 bases, with 14 bases lying between them. Germline values: CDR1 SGHAT, CDR2 FQNNGV. As DNA, the CDR3 is TGTGCCAGCAGCCACCCAGGACAGCGCTCCTACGAGCAGTACTTC. It encodes CASSHPGQRSYEQYF.

Details on this clone: Additional DNA sequences in this sample encode the identical CDR3. The chain links TRBV10-3 to TRBJ1-5; D is unclear. The CDR3 sequence is 12 residues long. Between the trimmed V and J ends, which lost 1 base and 4 bases, there was a span of 2 bases. Germline V lookup: CDR1 ENHRY, CDR2 SYGVKD. CDR3 protein: CAISELNQPQHF. The CDR3 nucleotides are TGTGCCATCAGTGAGTTGAATCAGCCCCAGCATTTT.

V gene TRBV28 combines with J gene TRBJ1-1; D is uncertain. Germline V gene sequence: CDR1 MDHEN, CDR2 SYDVKM. With 6 bases removed from V and 10 bases from J, the gap between germline ends came to 12 bases. CDR3 length equals 11 residues. This CDR3 reads CASSLNTGAFF. As DNA, the CDR3 is TGTGCCAGCAGCCTCAATACGGGAGCTTTCTTT.

The genes are TRBV27 and TRBJ2-1; D perhaps matches TRBD2 (5 bases). The germline gives CDR1 MNHEY, CDR2 SMNVEV (reference sequence). V shed 2 bases and J shed 0 bases, with 11 bases lying between them. This CDR3 spans 16 amino acids. This CDR3 reads CASSLSGSGSYNEQFF. The CDR3 DNA follows: TGTGCCAGCAGTTTAAGTGGGAGTGGCTCCTACAATGAGCAGTTCTTC.

This clone occurred once. This sequence joins TRBV6-5 and TRBJ2-7, with 7 positions matching TRBD2. CDR3 size: 14 residues. After removal of 6 bases from V and 3 bases from J, the junction contained 8 bases not matched to a gene. Germline CDR1 reads MNHEY; CDR2 reads SVGAGI. The CDR3 reads CASSPGGSNYEQYF. The CDR3 region has the DNA TGTGCCAGCAGCCCCGGCGGGAGCAACTACGAGCAGTACTTC.

The V call is TRBV5-8, the J call TRBJ2-7, with D maybe TRBD1 (5 bases). V was pared by 1 base and J by 7 bases, with 15 bases between. The CDR3 runs 14 residues. Germline V gene sequence: CDR1 SGHTS, CDR2 YDEGEE. The CDR3 nucleotides are TGTGCCAGCAGCTTGTTGTCAGGGCCCTCGGAGCAGTACTTC. This sequence encodes CASSLLSGPSEQYF.

Details on this clone: Germline and junction disagree at one end, which may indicate a read error. The chain has TRBV11-2 and TRBJ2-5; perhaps TRBD1 as D (5 bases). Per the germline V gene, CDR1 is SGHAT and CDR2 is FQNNGV. This CDR3 region has 12 residues. Here the CDR3 reads CASSLSSGHPDF. CDR3 nucleotides: TGTGCCAGCAGCTTAAGTTCAGGACATCCGGACTTC.

The V call is TRBV5-6, the J call TRBJ2-7; D unresolved. Germline assignment: CDR1 SGHDT and CDR2 YYEEEE. V was pared by 2 bases and J by 4 bases, with 13 bases between. This CDR3 contains 14 residues. CDR3 in DNA: TGTGCCAGCAGCTTAGGAGACGGGCAATACGAGCAGTACTTC. Amino acids: CASSLGDGQYEQYF.

The V and J genes are TRBV18 and TRBJ2-2, with a possible D match to TRBD2 (5 bases). The germline V gene has CDR1 KGHSH and CDR2 LQKENI. The V end was cut by 4 bases, the J end by 1 base, with 10 bases between. This CDR3 spans 15 amino acids. The CDR3, as DNA: TGTGCCAGCTCACAAGGACGGGGGAACACCGGGGAGCTGTTTTTT. Its protein product is CASSQGRGNTGELFF.

V and J are TRBV9 and TRBJ1-1, with D perhaps matching TRBD1 (6 bases). V lost 0 bases and J lost 4, with 16 bases in between. CDR1 and CDR2 (germline): SGDLS, YYNGEE. This CDR3 is built from 16 residues. The CDR3 sequence: CASSVEPGGAVTEAFF. In nucleotides, the CDR3 is TGTGCCAGCAGCGTAGAGCCTGGGGGCGCAGTCACTGAAGCTTTCTTT. Using reference TRBV9 and TRBJ1-1 for the parts outside the CDR3, the full variable domain is DSGVTQTPKHLITATGQRVTLRCSPRSGDLSVYWYQQSLDQGLQFLIQYYNGEERAKGNILERFSAQQFPDLHSELNLSSLELGDSALYFCASSVEPGGAVTEAFFGQGTRLTVV.

Note on this clone: The same CDR3 also results from other DNA sequences found in this sample. V usage is TRBV30 and J usage is TRBJ1-3, with unresolved D. Germline-derived CDR1 and CDR2 are GTSNPN and SVGIG (reference sequence). CDR3 length equals 13 residues. V was clipped by 0 bases and J by 0 bases, with 3 bases between them. DNA of the CDR3: TGTGCCTGGAGTGTGGACTCTGGAAACACCATATATTTT. This encodes CAWSVDSGNTIYF.

The gene calls are TRBV9 and TRBJ2-5; no clear D gene. V lost 0 bases and J 5 bases, leaving 11 bases between the germline ends. Looked up from germline, CDR1 is SGDLS and CDR2 is YYNGEE. The CDR3 is made up of 14 amino acids. CDR3 protein: CASSVDSLTETQYF. CDR3 nucleotide sequence: TGTGCCAGCAGCGTAGATAGTCTAACGGAGACCCAGTACTTC.